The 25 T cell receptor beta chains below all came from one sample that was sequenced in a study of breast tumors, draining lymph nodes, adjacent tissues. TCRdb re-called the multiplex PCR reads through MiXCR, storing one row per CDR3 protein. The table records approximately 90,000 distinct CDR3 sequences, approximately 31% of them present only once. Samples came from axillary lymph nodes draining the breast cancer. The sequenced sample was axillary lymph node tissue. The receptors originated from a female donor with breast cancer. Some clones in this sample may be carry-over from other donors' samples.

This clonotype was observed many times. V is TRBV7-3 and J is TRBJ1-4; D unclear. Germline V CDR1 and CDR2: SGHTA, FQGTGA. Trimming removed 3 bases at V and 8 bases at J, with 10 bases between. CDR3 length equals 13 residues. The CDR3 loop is CASSFTAGEKLFF. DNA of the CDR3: TGTGCCAGCAGCTTCACAGCGGGGGAAAAACTGTTTTTT. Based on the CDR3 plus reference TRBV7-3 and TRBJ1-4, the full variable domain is GAGVSQTPSNKVTEKGKYVELRCDPISGHTALYWYRQSLGQGPEFLIYFQGTGAADDSGLPNDRFFAVRPEGSVSTLKIQRTERGDSAVYLCASSFTAGEKLFFGSGTQLSVL.

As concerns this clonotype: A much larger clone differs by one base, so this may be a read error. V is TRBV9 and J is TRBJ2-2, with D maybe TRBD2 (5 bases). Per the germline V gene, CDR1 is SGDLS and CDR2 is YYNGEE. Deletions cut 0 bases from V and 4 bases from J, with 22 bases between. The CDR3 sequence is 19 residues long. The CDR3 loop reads CASSVDYGFGVATTGELFF. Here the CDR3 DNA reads TGTGCCAGCAGCGTAGATTACGGTTTCGGGGTCGCGACCACCGGGGAGCTGTTTTTT.

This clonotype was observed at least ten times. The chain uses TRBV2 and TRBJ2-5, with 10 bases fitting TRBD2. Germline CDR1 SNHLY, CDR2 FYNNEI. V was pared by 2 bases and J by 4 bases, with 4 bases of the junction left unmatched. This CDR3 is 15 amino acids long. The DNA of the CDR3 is TGTGCCAGCAGTGAACGAGCGGGAGGGATAGAGACCCAGTACTTC. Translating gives CASSERAGGIETQYF.

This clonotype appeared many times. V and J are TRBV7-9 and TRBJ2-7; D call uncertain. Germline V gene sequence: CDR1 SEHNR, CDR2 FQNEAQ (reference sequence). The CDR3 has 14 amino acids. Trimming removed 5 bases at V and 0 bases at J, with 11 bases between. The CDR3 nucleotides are TGTGCCAGCAGCCCCCGGACCAGCTCCTACGAGCAGTACTTC. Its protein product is CASSPRTSSYEQYF.

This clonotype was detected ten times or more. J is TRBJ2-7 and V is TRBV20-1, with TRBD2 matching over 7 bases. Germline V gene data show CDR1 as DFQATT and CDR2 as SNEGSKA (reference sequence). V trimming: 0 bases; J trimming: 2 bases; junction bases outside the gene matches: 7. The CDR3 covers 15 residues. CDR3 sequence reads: CSARDLREATYEQYF. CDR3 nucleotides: TGCAGTGCTAGAGATCTCCGGGAGGCCACCTACGAGCAGTACTTC.

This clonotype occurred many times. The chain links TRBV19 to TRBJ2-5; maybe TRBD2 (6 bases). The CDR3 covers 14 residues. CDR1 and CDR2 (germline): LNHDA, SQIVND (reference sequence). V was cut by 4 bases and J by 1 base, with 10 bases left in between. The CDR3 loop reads CASSTPGLQETQYF. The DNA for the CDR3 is TGTGCCAGTAGTACCCCGGGACTCCAAGAGACCCAGTACTTC.

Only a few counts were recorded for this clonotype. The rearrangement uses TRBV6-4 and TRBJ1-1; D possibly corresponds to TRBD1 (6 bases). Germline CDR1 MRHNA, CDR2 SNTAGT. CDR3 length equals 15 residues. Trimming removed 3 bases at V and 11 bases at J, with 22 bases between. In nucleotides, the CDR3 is TGTGCCAGCAGTGATTCCGTAGGGGGGCTCTGGGACGCTTTCTTT. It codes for CASSDSVGGLWDAFF.

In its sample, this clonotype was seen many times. The CDR3 nucleotides are TGTGCCAGCAGTTTATCTTGGCAGTCCAATGGCTACACCTTC. This gives the protein CASSLSWQSNGYTF. The J gene is TRBJ1-2, the V gene TRBV27; D is ambiguous. Looked up from germline, CDR1 is MNHEY and CDR2 is SMNVEV (reference sequence). V shed 0 bases and J shed 6 bases, with 11 bases lying between them. The length of the CDR3 is 14 residues.

CDR3: CASSVGQGANTGELFF. The CDR3 nucleotides are TGTGCCAGCAGCGTTGGACAGGGGGCGAACACCGGGGAGCTGTTTTTT. This chain uses TRBV9 with TRBJ2-2; 10 bases agree with TRBD1. The CDR3 consists of 16 residues. The germline V gene has CDR1 SGDLS and CDR2 YYNGEE. With 2 bases clipped from V and 0 bases from J, the junction kept 1 base outside the gene matches.

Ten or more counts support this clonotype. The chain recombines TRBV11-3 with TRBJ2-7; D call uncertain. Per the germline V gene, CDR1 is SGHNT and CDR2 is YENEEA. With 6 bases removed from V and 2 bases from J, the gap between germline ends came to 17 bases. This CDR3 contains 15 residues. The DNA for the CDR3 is TGTGCCAGCAGTAGCAGTCCCCTAGTCGCCTACGAGCAGTACTTC. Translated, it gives CASSSSPLVAYEQYF.

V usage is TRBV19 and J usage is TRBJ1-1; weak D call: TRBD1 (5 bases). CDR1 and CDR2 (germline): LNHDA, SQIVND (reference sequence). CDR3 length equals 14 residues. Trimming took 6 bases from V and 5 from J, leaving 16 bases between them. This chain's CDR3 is CASRIIGGETEAFF. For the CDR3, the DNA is TGTGCCAGTAGGATCATCGGGGGTGAGACTGAAGCTTTCTTT.

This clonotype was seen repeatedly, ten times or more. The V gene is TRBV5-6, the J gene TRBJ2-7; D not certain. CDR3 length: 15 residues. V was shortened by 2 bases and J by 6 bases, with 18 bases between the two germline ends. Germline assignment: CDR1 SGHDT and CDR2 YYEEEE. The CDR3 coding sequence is TGTGCCAGCAGCTTTGCCAACCGCCCGGCGGCCGAGCAGTACTTC. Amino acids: CASSFANRPAAEQYF.

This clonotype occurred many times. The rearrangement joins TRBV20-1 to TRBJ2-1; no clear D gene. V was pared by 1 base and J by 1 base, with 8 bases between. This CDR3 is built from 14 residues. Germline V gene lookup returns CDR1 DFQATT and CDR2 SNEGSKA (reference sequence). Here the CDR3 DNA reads TGCAGTGCTAGAGCCCATGCGTCCTACAATGAGCAGTTCTTC. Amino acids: CSARAHASYNEQFF.

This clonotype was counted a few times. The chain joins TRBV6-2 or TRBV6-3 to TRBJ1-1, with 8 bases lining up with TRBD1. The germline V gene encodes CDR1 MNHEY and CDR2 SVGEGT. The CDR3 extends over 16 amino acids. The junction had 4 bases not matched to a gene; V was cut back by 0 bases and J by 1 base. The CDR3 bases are TGTGCCAGCAGTTACTCCAGGGGGCGGACGAACACTGAAGCTTTCTTT. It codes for CASSYSRGRTNTEAFF.

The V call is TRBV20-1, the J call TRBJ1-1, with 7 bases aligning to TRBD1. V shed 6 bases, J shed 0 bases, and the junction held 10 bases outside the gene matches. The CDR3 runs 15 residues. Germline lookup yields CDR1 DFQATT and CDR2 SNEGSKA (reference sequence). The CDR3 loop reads CSAKNRGYMNTEAFF. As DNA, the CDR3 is TGCAGTGCGAAAAACAGGGGATACATGAACACTGAAGCTTTCTTT.

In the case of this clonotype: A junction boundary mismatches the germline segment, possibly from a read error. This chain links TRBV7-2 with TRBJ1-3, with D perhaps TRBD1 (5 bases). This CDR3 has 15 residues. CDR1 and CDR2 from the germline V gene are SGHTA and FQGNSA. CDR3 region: CASSQVWDSGNTLYF. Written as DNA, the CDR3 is TGTGCCAGCAGCCAAGTATGGGACTCTGGAAACACCTTATATTTT.

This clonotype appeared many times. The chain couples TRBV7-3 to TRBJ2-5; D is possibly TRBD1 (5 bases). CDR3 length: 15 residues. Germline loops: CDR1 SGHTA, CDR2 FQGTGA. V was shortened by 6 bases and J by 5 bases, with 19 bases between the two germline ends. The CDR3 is CASSTTQGFGETQYF. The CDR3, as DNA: TGTGCCAGCAGTACAACCCAGGGATTTGGGGAGACCCAGTACTTC.

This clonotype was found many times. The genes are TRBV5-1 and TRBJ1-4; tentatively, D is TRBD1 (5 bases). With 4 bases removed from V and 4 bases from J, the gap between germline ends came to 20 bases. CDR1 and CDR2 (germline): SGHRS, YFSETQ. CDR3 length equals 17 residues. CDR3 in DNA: TGCGCCAGCAGCCCCTCGGGGGTAAAGACGAGTAATGAAAAACTGTTTTTT. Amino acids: CASSPSGVKTSNEKLFF.

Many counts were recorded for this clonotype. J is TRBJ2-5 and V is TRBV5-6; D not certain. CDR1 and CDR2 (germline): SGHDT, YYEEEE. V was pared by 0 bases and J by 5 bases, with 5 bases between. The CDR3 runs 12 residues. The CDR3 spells CASSLGLETQYF. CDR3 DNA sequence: TGTGCCAGCAGCTTGGGATTGGAGACCCAGTACTTC.

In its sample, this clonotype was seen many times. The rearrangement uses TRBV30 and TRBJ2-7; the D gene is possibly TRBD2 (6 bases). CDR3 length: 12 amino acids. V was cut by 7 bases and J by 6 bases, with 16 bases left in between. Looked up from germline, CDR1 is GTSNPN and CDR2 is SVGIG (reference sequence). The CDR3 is CASDDGGGEQYF. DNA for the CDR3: TGTGCCTCCGACGACGGGGGAGGCGAGCAGTACTTC.

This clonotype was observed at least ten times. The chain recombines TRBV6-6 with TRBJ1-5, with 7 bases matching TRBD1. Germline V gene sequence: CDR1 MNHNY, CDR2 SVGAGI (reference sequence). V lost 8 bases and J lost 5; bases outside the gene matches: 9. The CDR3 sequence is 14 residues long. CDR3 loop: CASSGGLLDQPQHF. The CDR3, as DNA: TGTGCCAGCTCAGGGGGTTTACTCGATCAGCCCCAGCATTTT.

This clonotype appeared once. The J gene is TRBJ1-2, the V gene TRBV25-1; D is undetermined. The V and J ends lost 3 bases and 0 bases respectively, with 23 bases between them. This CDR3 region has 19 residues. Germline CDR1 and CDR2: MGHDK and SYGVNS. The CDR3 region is CASSDPVAIFLCANYGYTF. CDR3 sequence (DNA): TGTGCCAGCAGTGACCCAGTGGCTATATTCTTATGTGCTAACTATGGCTACACCTTC.

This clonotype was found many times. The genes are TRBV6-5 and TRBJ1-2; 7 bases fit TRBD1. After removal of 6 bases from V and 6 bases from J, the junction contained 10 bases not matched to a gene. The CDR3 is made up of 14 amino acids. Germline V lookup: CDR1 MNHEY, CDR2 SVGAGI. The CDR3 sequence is CASRTIGQVDGYTF. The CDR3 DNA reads TGTGCCAGCAGAACTATCGGACAGGTTGATGGCTACACCTTC.

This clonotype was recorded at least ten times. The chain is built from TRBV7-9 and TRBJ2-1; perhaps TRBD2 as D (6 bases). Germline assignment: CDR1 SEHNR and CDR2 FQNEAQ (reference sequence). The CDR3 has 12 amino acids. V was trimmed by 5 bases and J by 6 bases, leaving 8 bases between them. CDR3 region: CASSISGNEQFF. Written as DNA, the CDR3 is TGTGCCAGCAGCATTAGCGGCAATGAGCAGTTCTTC.

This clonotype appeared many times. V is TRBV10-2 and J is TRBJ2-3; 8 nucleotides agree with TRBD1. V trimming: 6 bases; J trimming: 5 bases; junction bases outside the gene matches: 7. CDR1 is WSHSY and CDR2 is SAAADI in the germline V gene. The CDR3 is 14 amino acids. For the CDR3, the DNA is TGCGCCAGCAGCCCGGGACAGGTTATAGATACGCAGTATTTT. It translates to CASSPGQVIDTQYF.